Listed below are T cell receptor beta chains from one sample, sequenced in a study of cytomegalovirus exposure and HLA in healthy donors. Using immunoSEQ multiplex PCR, the repertoire was profiled, and TCRdb retains in-frame clones only, with some absent. The table includes around 88,000 clones, over 65% detected once. The specimen sequenced was PBMCs. Receptors originate from a male donor in good health and CMV-seronegative. The CDR3 runs from the conserved cysteine through the conserved F or W. D genes are given only for firm matches. Not all rows give a size; the values are once, few, many and, for expanded clones, a class.

clone_size: -
j_call: TRBJ1-2
v_call: TRBV19
d_call: -
cdr3_aa: CASKLRGITSGYTF
cdr3_nt: TGTGCCAGTAAATTGAGAGGAATTACAAGTGGCTACACCTTC

clone_size: few
j_call: TRBJ1-1
v_call: TRBV28
d_call: TRBD1
cdr3_aa: CASSNRGPYTEAFF
cdr3_nt: TGTGCCAGCAGCAACAGGGGGCCCTACACTGAAGCTTTCTTT

clone_size: -
j_call: TRBJ2-4
v_call: TRBV21-1
d_call: -
cdr3_aa: CASSMSPRAKNIQYF
cdr3_nt: TGTGCCAGCAGCATGAGTCCTAGGGCCAAAAACATTCAGTACTTC

clone_size: -
j_call: TRBJ2-6
v_call: TRBV10-3
d_call: TRBD1
cdr3_aa: CAITPAVGTAASGANVLTF
cdr3_nt: TGTGCCATCACTCCCGCCGTTGGGACAGCAGCCTCTGGGGCCAACGTCCTGACTTTC

clone_size: -
j_call: TRBJ2-7
v_call: TRBV27
d_call: TRBD1
cdr3_aa: CASRTGVPYEQYF
cdr3_nt: TGTGCCAGCAGGACAGGGGTCCCCTACGAGCAGTACTTC

clone_size: few
j_call: TRBJ2-7
v_call: TRBV5-4
d_call: TRBD2
cdr3_aa: CASRGTSGGSYEQYF
cdr3_nt: TGTGCCAGCAGGGGGACTAGCGGGGGATCCTACGAGCAGTACTTC

clone_size: -
j_call: TRBJ2-7
v_call: TRBV4-1
d_call: TRBD2
cdr3_aa: CASSQGTSGTYEQYF
cdr3_nt: TGCGCCAGCAGCCAAGGAACTAGCGGTACCTACGAGCAGTACTTC

clone_size: -
j_call: TRBJ2-1
v_call: TRBV10-3
d_call: TRBD1
cdr3_aa: CATPPGQVDNEQFF
cdr3_nt: TGTGCCACCCCCCCAGGACAGGTTGATAATGAGCAGTTCTTC

clone_size: -
j_call: TRBJ2-5
v_call: TRBV7-2
d_call: -
cdr3_aa: CASSSTGNQETQYF
cdr3_nt: TGTGCCAGCAGCTCGACCGGGAACCAAGAGACCCAGTACTTC

clone_size: -
j_call: TRBJ2-7
v_call: TRBV2
d_call: -
cdr3_aa: CASSPVREQYF
cdr3_nt: TGTGCCAGCAGCCCCGTGCGGGAGCAGTACTTC

clone_size: -
j_call: TRBJ1-2
v_call: TRBV28
d_call: -
cdr3_aa: CASSFAGARFGYTF
cdr3_nt: TGTGCCAGCAGTTTTGCAGGGGCTCGTTTTGGCTACACCTTC

clone_size: -
j_call: TRBJ1-2
v_call: TRBV30
d_call: -
cdr3_aa: CAWRPYSYGYTF
cdr3_nt: TGTGCCTGGAGGCCATACAGCTATGGCTACACCTTC

clone_size: few
j_call: TRBJ2-2
v_call: TRBV9
d_call: -
cdr3_aa: CASSMRPLSTGELFF
cdr3_nt: TGTGCCAGCAGCATGCGTCCCTTATCGACCGGGGAGCTGTTTTTT

clone_size: -
j_call: TRBJ1-1
v_call: TRBV7-9
d_call: -
cdr3_aa: CASTHRQDTEAFF
cdr3_nt: TGTGCCAGCACCCACCGCCAGGACACTGAAGCTTTCTTT

clone_size: few
j_call: TRBJ2-7
v_call: TRBV28
d_call: TRBD2
cdr3_aa: CASSFRLAELTYEQYF
cdr3_nt: TGTGCCAGCAGTTTCAGGCTAGCGGAACTTACCTACGAGCAGTACTTC

clone_size: -
j_call: TRBJ1-2
v_call: TRBV10-3
d_call: TRBD1
cdr3_aa: CAISVGTGATNYGYTF
cdr3_nt: TGTGCCATCAGTGTTGGGACAGGGGCCACTAACTATGGCTACACCTTC

clone_size: -
j_call: TRBJ1-3
v_call: TRBV7-9
d_call: -
cdr3_aa: CASSLVQGWLAGNTIYF
cdr3_nt: TGTGCCAGCAGCTTAGTACAGGGTTGGCTGGCTGGAAACACCATATATTTT

clone_size: once
j_call: TRBJ2-7
v_call: TRBV7-2
d_call: -
cdr3_aa: CASSLTGPPYEQYF
cdr3_nt: TGTGCCAGCAGCTTAACAGGTCCCCCCTACGAGCAGTACTTC

clone_size: -
j_call: TRBJ1-4
v_call: TRBV11-2
d_call: TRBD1
cdr3_aa: CASSRTGGATNEKLFF
cdr3_nt: TGTGCCAGCAGCCGGACAGGGGGTGCAACTAATGAAAAACTGTTTTTT

clone_size: -
j_call: TRBJ2-1
v_call: TRBV7-2
d_call: TRBD2
cdr3_aa: CASSFSGRGNEQFF
cdr3_nt: TGTGCCAGCAGCTTTAGCGGGAGGGGAAATGAGCAGTTCTTC

clone_size: -
j_call: TRBJ1-5
v_call: TRBV6-1
d_call: TRBD1
cdr3_aa: CASRENRGGNQPQHF
cdr3_nt: TGTGCCAGCAGAGAAAACAGGGGGGGTAATCAGCCCCAGCATTTT

clone_size: -
j_call: TRBJ2-5
v_call: TRBV27
d_call: TRBD2
cdr3_aa: CASSLRTSGRETQYF
cdr3_nt: TGTGCCAGCAGTCTCCGGACTAGCGGGAGAGAGACCCAGTACTTC

clone_size: -
j_call: TRBJ1-3
v_call: TRBV27
d_call: TRBD1
cdr3_aa: CASSLTVPSGQGLGNTIYF
cdr3_nt: TGTGCCAGCAGTTTAACAGTCCCGTCGGGACAGGGACTCGGAAACACCATATATTTT

clone_size: once
j_call: TRBJ2-1
v_call: TRBV29-1
d_call: TRBD2
cdr3_aa: CSVNGLARSYNEQFF
cdr3_nt: TGCAGCGTTAATGGACTAGCGCGATCCTACAATGAGCAGTTCTTC

clone_size: once
j_call: TRBJ2-7
v_call: TRBV28
d_call: TRBD2
cdr3_aa: CASSFTLANYEQYF
cdr3_nt: TGTGCCAGCAGTTTTACACTAGCGAACTACGAGCAGTACTTC

clone_size: -
j_call: TRBJ1-1
v_call: TRBV4-2
d_call: -
cdr3_aa: CASSQDVGGAQNTEAFF
cdr3_nt: TGTGCCAGCAGCCAAGATGTTGGGGGGGCGCAGAACACTGAAGCTTTCTTT

clone_size: -
j_call: TRBJ1-4
v_call: TRBV27
d_call: TRBD1
cdr3_aa: CASSQLQGAKLTNEKLFF
cdr3_nt: TGTGCCAGCAGCCAGCTACAGGGGGCGAAATTGACTAATGAAAAACTGTTTTTT

clone_size: once
j_call: TRBJ1-6
v_call: TRBV9
d_call: -
cdr3_aa: CASNRDTVNSPLHF
cdr3_nt: TGTGCCAGCAACCGGGACACCGTTAATTCACCCCTCCACTTT

clone_size: -
j_call: TRBJ2-1
v_call: TRBV7-3
d_call: TRBD2
cdr3_aa: CASSSPVAGGITSEQFF
cdr3_nt: TGTGCCAGCAGCTCCCCAGTAGCGGGAGGGATTACAAGTGAGCAGTTCTTC

clone_size: -
j_call: TRBJ2-7
v_call: TRBV27
d_call: TRBD1
cdr3_aa: CASSFEGQGAYEQYF
cdr3_nt: TGTGCCAGCAGTTTCGAGGGACAGGGGGCTTACGAGCAGTACTTC

clone_size: few
j_call: TRBJ1-6
v_call: TRBV5-1
d_call: -
cdr3_aa: CASSLDSSYNSPLHF
cdr3_nt: TGCGCCAGCAGCTTGGACAGCTCCTATAATTCACCCCTCCACTTT

clone_size: once
j_call: TRBJ2-3
v_call: TRBV4-2
d_call: -
cdr3_aa: CASSQGTWGRRTGTDTQYF
cdr3_nt: TGTGCCAGCAGCCAAGGGACCTGGGGGCGGAGAACTGGCACAGATACGCAGTATTTT

clone_size: -
j_call: TRBJ2-1
v_call: TRBV5-1
d_call: -
cdr3_aa: CASSLEFGEQFF
cdr3_nt: TGCGCCAGCAGCTTGGAATTCGGTGAGCAGTTCTTC

clone_size: -
j_call: TRBJ2-1
v_call: TRBV5-1
d_call: -
cdr3_aa: CASRVTSGNEQFF
cdr3_nt: TGCGCCAGCAGGGTCACTAGTGGCAATGAGCAGTTCTTC

clone_size: -
j_call: TRBJ2-7
v_call: TRBV5-1
d_call: TRBD1
cdr3_aa: CASSPTPGQGYEQYF
cdr3_nt: TGCGCCAGCAGCCCCACCCCGGGACAGGGGTACGAGCAGTACTTC

clone_size: -
j_call: TRBJ1-1
v_call: TRBV28
d_call: -
cdr3_aa: CASSVRNTEAFF
cdr3_nt: TGTGCCAGCAGTGTCAGGAACACTGAAGCTTTCTTT

clone_size: -
j_call: TRBJ1-1
v_call: TRBV5-4
d_call: -
cdr3_aa: CASSLGGPNTEAFF
cdr3_nt: TGTGCCAGCAGCCTTGGTGGGCCGAACACTGAAGCTTTCTTT

clone_size: -
j_call: TRBJ2-7
v_call: TRBV7-8
d_call: TRBD1
cdr3_aa: CASSINRDSSYEQYF
cdr3_nt: TGTGCCAGCAGCATAAACCGGGACAGTTCCTACGAGCAGTACTTC

clone_size: -
j_call: TRBJ2-5
v_call: TRBV4-1
d_call: -
cdr3_aa: CASSQILQETQYF
cdr3_nt: TGCGCCAGCAGCCAAATCTTGCAAGAGACCCAGTACTTC

clone_size: few
j_call: TRBJ1-5
v_call: TRBV14
d_call: TRBD1
cdr3_aa: CASSPGTGLNQPQHF
cdr3_nt: TGTGCCAGCAGCCCGGGGACAGGGCTAAATCAGCCCCAGCATTTT

clone_size: -
j_call: TRBJ1-3
v_call: TRBV4-3
d_call: TRBD1
cdr3_aa: CASSQAPDRAGNTIYF
cdr3_nt: TGCGCCAGCAGCCAAGCCCCGGACAGGGCTGGAAACACCATATATTTT

clone_size: -
j_call: TRBJ2-1
v_call: TRBV6-4
d_call: TRBD1
cdr3_aa: CASSETTGAGEQFF
cdr3_nt: TGTGCCAGCAGTGAGACGACAGGGGCCGGTGAGCAGTTCTTC

clone_size: -
j_call: TRBJ2-7
v_call: TRBV2
d_call: -
cdr3_aa: CASIGRTEQYF
cdr3_nt: TGTGCCAGCATTGGACGGACTGAGCAGTACTTC

clone_size: -
j_call: TRBJ2-7
v_call: TRBV4-3
d_call: TRBD1
cdr3_aa: CASSQDPDRLGNYEQYF
cdr3_nt: TGCGCCAGCAGCCAAGATCCGGACAGGCTGGGGAACTACGAGCAGTACTTC

clone_size: once
j_call: TRBJ2-6
v_call: TRBV5-4
d_call: -
cdr3_aa: CASSSALVSTGANVLTF
cdr3_nt: TGTGCCAGCAGCTCCGCGCTGGTTTCAACTGGGGCCAACGTCCTGACTTTC

clone_size: -
j_call: TRBJ2-6
v_call: TRBV6-1
d_call: -
cdr3_aa: CASSLGPVLTF
cdr3_nt: TGTGCCAGCAGCTTGGGCCCCGTCCTGACTTTC

clone_size: -
j_call: TRBJ2-7
v_call: TRBV5-1
d_call: -
cdr3_aa: CASSIMDEQYF
cdr3_nt: TGCGCCAGCTCTATCATGGACGAGCAGTACTTC

clone_size: few
j_call: TRBJ1-4
v_call: TRBV6-1
d_call: TRBD1
cdr3_aa: CASSPWSGDRVF
cdr3_nt: TGTGCCAGCAGTCCCTGGTCGGGGGACAGGGTTTTT

clone_size: -
j_call: TRBJ2-7
v_call: TRBV14
d_call: -
cdr3_aa: CASSHAGFSNEQYF
cdr3_nt: TGTGCCAGCAGCCACGCAGGGTTTTCCAACGAGCAGTACTTC

clone_size: once
j_call: TRBJ2-5
v_call: TRBV18
d_call: -
cdr3_aa: CASSPHQGGETQYF
cdr3_nt: TGTGCCAGCTCACCACACCAGGGTGGAGAGACCCAGTACTTC

clone_size: -
j_call: TRBJ2-3
v_call: TRBV2
d_call: -
cdr3_aa: CASSFTGLGGVDTQYF
cdr3_nt: TGTGCCAGCAGTTTCACAGGGCTAGGGGGGGTTGATACGCAGTATTTT

clone_size: -
j_call: TRBJ1-1
v_call: TRBV10-3
d_call: TRBD1
cdr3_aa: CATVRQGVNTEAFF
cdr3_nt: TGTGCCACGGTAAGACAGGGGGTGAACACTGAAGCTTTCTTT